The sequence of this TCR beta chain was determined in a study of Ad26.COV2.S vaccination and SARS-CoV-2 variants. Study conclusions and caveats: Among vaccine recipients, spike-specific TCR breadth exceeded that of placebo recipients.

The treatment: some 20 received Ad26.COV2.S at low or high dose, single or two shots; five or six received placebo; per-sample allocation not given. Sampling took place 63 days after the first vaccine or placebo injection. About this clone itself: The antigen remains unidentified.

TCRdb's table, derived via immunoSEQ multiplex PCR, lists solely in-frame clones and lacks some. This table holds about 350,000 clones, around 88% found once. The CDR3 is 15 residues long. Trimming removed 1 base at V and 0 bases at J, with 7 bases between. Germline values: CDR1 LNHDA, CDR2 SQIVND (reference sequence). The rearrangement links TRBV19 to TRBJ1-5, with D perhaps TRBD1 (5 bases). The sequences come from peripheral blood, collected in a trial of Ad26.COV2.S vaccine versus placebo. This clonotype was sampled from a person between 18 and 59 years old who received the Ad26.COV2.S COVID-19 vaccine or a placebo. DNA of the CDR3: TGTGCCAGTAGTATAGTAGGGGTTAGCAATCAGCCCCAGCATTTT. It is translated as CASSIVGVSNQPQHF.